The 8 T cell receptor beta chains reported below all come from one sample, sequenced in a study of blood T cell repertoires in COVID-19. TCRdb's copy holds only in-frame clones and misses some; the assay was immunoSEQ multiplex PCR. The sample includes 170,000 or so clones, roughly nine tenths seen only once; the top ten take roughly 7%. Sequencing input: PBMCs or T cells enriched from blood (not recorded which). The receptors shown here come from a woman in her 50s who had recovered from COVID-19.

This chain connects TRBV19 to TRBJ2-1; 16 bases match TRBD2. Germline V gives CDR1 LNHDA, CDR2 SQIVND (reference sequence). This CDR3 spans 16 amino acids. V lost 3 bases to trimming and J lost 7 bases; unmatched junction nucleotides: 3. CDR3 sequence reads: CASSIQGLAGGNEQFF. The CDR3, as DNA: TGTGCCAGTAGTATTCAGGGACTAGCGGGAGGGAATGAGCAGTTCTTC.

The chain has TRBV3-1 (or the pseudogene TRBV3-2) and TRBJ2-1; TRBD2 matches 7 bases. The CDR3 extends over 15 amino acids. V shed 1 base, J shed 5 bases, and the junction held 5 bases outside the gene matches. Germline V gene lookup returns CDR1 LGHDT and CDR2 YNNKEL (reference sequence). CDR3 DNA: TGTGCCAGCAGCCAAGGGGGACGGGGGGACAATGAGCAGTTCTTC. The encoded protein is CASSQGGRGDNEQFF.

This chain connects TRBV6-5 to TRBJ1-6; 9 bases align to TRBD1. This CDR3 is 16 amino acids long. Trimming cost V 0 bases and J 7 bases; bases outside gene matches: 4. The germline CDR1 and CDR2 sequences are MNHEY and SVGAGI. This CDR3 is CASSYSRDRVNSPLHF. DNA of the CDR3: TGTGCCAGCAGTTACTCCCGGGACAGGGTGAATTCACCCCTCCACTTT.

This chain joins TRBV7-2 and TRBJ2-7, with D tentatively TRBD1 (5 bases). V lost 2 bases and J 0 bases, leaving 14 bases between the germline ends. The germline CDR1 and CDR2 sequences are SGHTA and FQGNSA. The CDR3 totals 16 residues. For the CDR3, the DNA is TGTGCCAGCAGCTTAAGTAGGGGCCGTATCTCCTACGAGCAGTACTTC. Protein product: CASSLSRGRISYEQYF.

This chain uses TRBV9 with TRBJ1-1; 7 bases are a match to TRBD1. Trimming took 4 bases from V and 1 from J; bases not matched to a gene: 7. This CDR3 spans 15 amino acids. Germline V CDR1 and CDR2: SGDLS, YYNGEE. This CDR3 reads CASSPAGQRNTEAFF. In DNA form, the CDR3 reads TGTGCCAGCAGCCCCGCGGGACAGAGGAACACTGAAGCTTTCTTT.

V is TRBV6-6 and J is TRBJ2-7; 13 bases line up with TRBD2. The V gene end was trimmed by 5 bases and the J gene end by 1 base; junction bases not matched to a gene: 8. Looked up from germline, CDR1 is MNHNY and CDR2 is SVGAGI (reference sequence). This CDR3 region has 17 residues. In DNA form, the CDR3 reads TGTGCCAGCAGTCCGACTAGCGGGAGGCCTCGATCCTACGAGCAGTACTTC. It specifies CASSPTSGRPRSYEQYF.

V is TRBV6-4 and J is TRBJ1-5, with 10 bases that match TRBD1. The trim removed 7 bases at V and 3 bases at J, leaving 15 bases unmatched. In germline, CDR1 is MRHNA, CDR2 SNTAGT. CDR3 length: 18 amino acids. DNA for the CDR3: TGTGCCAGCACCGCCGACGGACAGGGGGAGTGGGTCAATCAGCCCCAGCATTTT. Its protein is CASTADGQGEWVNQPQHF.

V gene TRBV11-3 combines with J gene TRBJ1-2, with 10 bases matching TRBD1. CDR3 length equals 16 residues. Germline CDR1 reads SGHNT; CDR2 reads YENEEA. Germline trimming cut 0 bases from V and 2 bases from J; bases unmatched to any gene: 3. The CDR3 spells CASSLDRDRGNYGYTF. The CDR3 bases are TGTGCCAGCAGCTTAGACCGGGACAGGGGAAACTATGGCTACACCTTC.